Here is one T cell receptor beta chain with its context. Its matching antigen is unknown. The junction departs from germline at one end; a sequencing error may be responsible. There are 15 residues in the CDR3. Germline CDR1 and CDR2: SNHLY and FYNNEI. The sample is drawn from a study of molecular identifiers for immune sequencing clone quantification. Via MiXCR, TCRdb re-called the PCR reads, giving one row per CDR3 protein. The table has approximately 680,000 distinct CDR3 sequences, about 25% seen once. Study-wide results and caveats: Clones exceeding 20 RNA copies carried over 98% of effector molecules but under 1% of naive-cell molecules.

RNA fractions of 10%, 30% or 50% and roughly 18,000 to 1,000,000 sorted cells were the source of naive CD8 libraries. CD8+CD4-CCR7+CD45RA+ cells were sorted as naive CD8 T cells. This chain connects TRBV2 to TRBJ1-5; unclear D gene. The receptor's source is a human donor in good health. Some libraries in this study had Jurkat cell RNA spiked in. Sequenced sample: naive CD8+ T cells from blood, with Jurkat cell RNA spiked in. The subset was: FACS-sorted CD8+CD4-CCR7+CD45RA+ naive T cells. CDR3 sequence (DNA): TGTGCCAGCAGAGAGACTCCAAGGAGCACTCAGCCCCAGCATTTT. This encodes CASRETPRSTQPQHF. Full variable domain (missing parts from reference TRBV2 and TRBJ1-5): EPEVTQTPSHQVTQMGQEVILRCVPISNHLYFYWYRQILGQKVEFLVSFYNNEISEKSEIFDDQFSVERPDGSNFTLKIRSTKLEDSAMYFCASRETPRSTQPQHFGDGTRLSIL.